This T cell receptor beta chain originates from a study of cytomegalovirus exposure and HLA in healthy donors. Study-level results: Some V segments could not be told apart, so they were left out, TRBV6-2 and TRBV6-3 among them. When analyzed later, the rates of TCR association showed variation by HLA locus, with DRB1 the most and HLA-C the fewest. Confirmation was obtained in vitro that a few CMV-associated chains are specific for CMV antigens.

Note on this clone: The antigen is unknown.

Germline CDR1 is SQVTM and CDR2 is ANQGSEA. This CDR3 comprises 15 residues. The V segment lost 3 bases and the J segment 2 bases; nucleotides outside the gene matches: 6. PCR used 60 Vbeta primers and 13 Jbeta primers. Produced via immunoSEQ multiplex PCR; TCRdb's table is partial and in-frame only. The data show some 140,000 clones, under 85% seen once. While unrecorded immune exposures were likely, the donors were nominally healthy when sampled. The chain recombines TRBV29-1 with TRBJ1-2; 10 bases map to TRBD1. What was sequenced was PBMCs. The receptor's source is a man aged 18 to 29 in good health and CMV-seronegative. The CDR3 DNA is TGCAGCGTTGACATCCCGGGACAGGGGAACTATGGCTACACCTTC. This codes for CSVDIPGQGNYGYTF.